Only a few counts were recorded for the clone carrying this T cell receptor beta chain. Its antigen is not identified. The data were taken from a study of shared clonotypes between healthy human individuals. Those who donated, Caucasian adults without exception, all lived in Nashville, Tennessee. Partitioning of CD4+ cells yielded a CD45RA+ naive subset and a CD45RA-negative memory subset. The CDR3 spans 14 residues. Germline assignment: CDR1 MNHEY and CDR2 SVGAGI. V was cut by 2 bases and J by 2 bases, with 10 bases left in between. Assay used: immunoSEQ multiplex PCR; TCRdb lists only in-frame clones, some missing. The repertoire has 600,000 to 700,000 clones, approximately 73% of them found once; the top ten carry around 1.8%. Whole-study findings and limits: Rarefaction revealed incomplete sorted-subset sequencing despite large depth.

This TCR came from a woman in her twenties or thirties in good health. Material: memory CD4+ T cells sorted from blood. Subset of the sample: CD45RA-negative fraction. V is TRBV6-5 and J is TRBJ2-7; no reliable D call. CDR3 in amino acids: CASSYIEDAYEQYF. CDR3 sequence (DNA): TGTGCCAGCAGTTACATAGAGGATGCCTACGAGCAGTACTTC.